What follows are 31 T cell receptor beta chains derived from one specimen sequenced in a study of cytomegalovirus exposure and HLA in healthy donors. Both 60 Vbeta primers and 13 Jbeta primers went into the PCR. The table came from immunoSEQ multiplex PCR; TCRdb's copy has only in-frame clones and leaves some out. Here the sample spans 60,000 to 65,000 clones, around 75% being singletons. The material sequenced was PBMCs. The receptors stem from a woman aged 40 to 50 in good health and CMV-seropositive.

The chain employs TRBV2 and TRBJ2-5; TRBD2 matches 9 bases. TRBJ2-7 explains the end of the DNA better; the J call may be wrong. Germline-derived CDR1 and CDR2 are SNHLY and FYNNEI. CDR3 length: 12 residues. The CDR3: CASTGGGAEQYF. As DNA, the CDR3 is TGTGCCAGCACCGGCGGGGGGGCCGAGCAGTACTTC.

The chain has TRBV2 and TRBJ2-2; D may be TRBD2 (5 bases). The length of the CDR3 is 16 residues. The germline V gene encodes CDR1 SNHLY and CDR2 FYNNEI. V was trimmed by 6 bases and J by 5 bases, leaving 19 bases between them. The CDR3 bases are TGTGCCAGCAGCGATACGAGGGAAACGAGGACCGGGGAGCTGTTTTTT. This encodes CASSDTRETRTGELFF.

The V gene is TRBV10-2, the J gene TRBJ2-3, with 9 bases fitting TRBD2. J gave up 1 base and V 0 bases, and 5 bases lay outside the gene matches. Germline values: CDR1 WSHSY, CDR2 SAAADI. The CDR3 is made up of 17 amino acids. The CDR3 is CASSESGIAGGTDTQYF. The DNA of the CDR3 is TGCGCCAGCAGTGAGTCGGGGATAGCGGGGGGCACAGATACGCAGTATTTT.

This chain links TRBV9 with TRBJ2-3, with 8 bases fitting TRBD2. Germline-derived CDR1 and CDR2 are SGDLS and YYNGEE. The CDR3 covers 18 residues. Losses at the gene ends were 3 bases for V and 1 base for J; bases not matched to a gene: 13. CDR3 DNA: TGTGCCAGCAGCGGAAAGGGTCGGGGGGGCCTAGGCACAGATACGCAGTATTTT. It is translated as CASSGKGRGGLGTDTQYF.

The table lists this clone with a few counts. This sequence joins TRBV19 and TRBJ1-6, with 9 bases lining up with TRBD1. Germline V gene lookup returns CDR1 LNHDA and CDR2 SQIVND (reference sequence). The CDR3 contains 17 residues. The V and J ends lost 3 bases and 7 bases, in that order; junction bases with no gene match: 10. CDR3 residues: CASSILSDRGNNSPLHF. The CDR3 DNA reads TGTGCCAGTAGTATCCTCTCTGACAGGGGGAACAATTCACCCCTCCACTTT.

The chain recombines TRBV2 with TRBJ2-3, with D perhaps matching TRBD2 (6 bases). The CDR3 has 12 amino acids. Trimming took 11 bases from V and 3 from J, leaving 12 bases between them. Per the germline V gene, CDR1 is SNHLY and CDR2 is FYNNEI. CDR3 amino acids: CASRRETDTQYF. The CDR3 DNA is TGTGCCTCCCGGAGGGAAACAGATACGCAGTATTTT.

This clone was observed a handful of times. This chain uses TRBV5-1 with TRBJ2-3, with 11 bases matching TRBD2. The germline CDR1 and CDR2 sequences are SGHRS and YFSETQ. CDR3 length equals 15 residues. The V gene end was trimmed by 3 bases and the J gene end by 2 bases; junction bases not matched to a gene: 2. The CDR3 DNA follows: TGCGCCAGCAGCTCGGGACTAGCGGACACAGATACGCAGTATTTT. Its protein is CASSSGLADTDTQYF. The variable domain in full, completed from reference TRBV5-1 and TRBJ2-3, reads KAGVTQTPRYLIKTRGQQVTLSCSPISGHRSVSWYQQTPGQGLQFLFEYFSETQRNKGNFPGRFSGRQFSNSRSEMNVSTLELGDSALYLCASSSGLADTDTQYFGPGTRLTVL.

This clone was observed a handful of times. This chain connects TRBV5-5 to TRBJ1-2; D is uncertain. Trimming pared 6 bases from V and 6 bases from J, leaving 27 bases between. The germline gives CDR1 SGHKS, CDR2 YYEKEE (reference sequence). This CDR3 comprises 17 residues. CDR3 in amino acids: CASIRFDAPAGKNGYTF. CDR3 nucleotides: TGTGCCAGCATCCGATTCGACGCGCCAGCGGGGAAAAATGGCTACACCTTC.

DNA of the CDR3: TGTGCTAGTGGGCTCGGGTACTATGGCTACACCTTC. It yields the protein CASGLGYYGYTF. V is TRBV12-5 and J is TRBJ1-2; the D is unclear. Germline CDR1 is LGHNT and CDR2 is FRNRAP. V was pared by 6 bases and J by 3 bases, with 8 bases between. CDR3 size: 12 residues.

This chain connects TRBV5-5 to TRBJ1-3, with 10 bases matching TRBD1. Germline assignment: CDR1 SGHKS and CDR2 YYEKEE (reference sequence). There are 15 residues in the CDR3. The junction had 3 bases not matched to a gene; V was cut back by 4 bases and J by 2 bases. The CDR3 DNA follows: TGTGCCAGCAGCCACGGACAGGGGGCTGGAAACACCATATATTTT. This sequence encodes CASSHGQGAGNTIYF.

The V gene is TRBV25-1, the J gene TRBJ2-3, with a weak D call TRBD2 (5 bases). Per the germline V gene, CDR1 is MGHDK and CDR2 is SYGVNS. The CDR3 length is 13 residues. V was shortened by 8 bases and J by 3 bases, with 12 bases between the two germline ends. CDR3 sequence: CASHEGRTDTQYF. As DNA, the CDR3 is TGTGCCAGCCACGAGGGCCGGACAGATACGCAGTATTTT.

In DNA form, the CDR3 reads TGCGCCAGCAGCTCCGGACTAGCGGGGGGCTACAAAGAGACCCAGTACTTC. Protein: CASSSGLAGGYKETQYF. The chain links TRBV5-1 to TRBJ2-5, with 14 positions matching TRBD2. CDR1 and CDR2 (germline): SGHRS, YFSETQ. The V gene end was trimmed by 3 bases and the J gene end by 3 bases; junction bases not matched to a gene: 7. There are 17 residues in the CDR3.

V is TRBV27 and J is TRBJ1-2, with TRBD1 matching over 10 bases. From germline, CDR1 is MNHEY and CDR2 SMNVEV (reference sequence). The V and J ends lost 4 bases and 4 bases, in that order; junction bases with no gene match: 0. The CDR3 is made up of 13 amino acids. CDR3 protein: CASSWTGGYGYTF. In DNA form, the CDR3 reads TGTGCCAGCAGTTGGACAGGGGGCTATGGCTACACCTTC.

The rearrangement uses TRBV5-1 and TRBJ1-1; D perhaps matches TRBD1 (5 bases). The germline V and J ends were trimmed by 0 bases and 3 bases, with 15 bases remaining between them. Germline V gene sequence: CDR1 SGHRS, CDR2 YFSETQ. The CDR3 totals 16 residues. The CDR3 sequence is CASSLVLGREDTEAFF. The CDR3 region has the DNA TGCGCCAGCAGCTTGGTCCTTGGCAGGGAGGACACTGAAGCTTTCTTT. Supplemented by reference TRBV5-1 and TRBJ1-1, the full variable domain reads KAGVTQTPRYLIKTRGQQVTLSCSPISGHRSVSWYQQTPGQGLQFLFEYFSETQRNKGNFPGRFSGRQFSNSRSEMNVSTLELGDSALYLCASSLVLGREDTEAFFGQGTRLTVV.

The CDR3, as DNA: TGTGCCTCCTCAGGGGAAAACGAGCAGTACTTC. Its translation: CASSGENEQYF. V usage is TRBV2 and J usage is TRBJ2-7, with D perhaps TRBD1 (6 bases). The V and J ends lost 11 bases and 5 bases respectively, with 13 bases between them. The V gene's germline CDR1 is SNHLY and CDR2 FYNNEI. This CDR3 contains 11 residues.

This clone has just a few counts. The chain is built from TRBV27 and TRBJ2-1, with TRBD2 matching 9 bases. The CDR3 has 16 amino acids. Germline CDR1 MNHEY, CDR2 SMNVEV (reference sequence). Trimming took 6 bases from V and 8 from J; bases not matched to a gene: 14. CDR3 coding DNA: TGTGCCAGCAGCTCGCCGGGGAGCGGGGGGTTGTATGAGCAGTTCTTC. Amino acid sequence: CASSSPGSGGLYEQFF.

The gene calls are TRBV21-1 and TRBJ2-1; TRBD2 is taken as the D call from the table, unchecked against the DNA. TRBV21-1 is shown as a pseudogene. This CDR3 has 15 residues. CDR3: CASSHGASGGNEQFF. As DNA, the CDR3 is TGTGCCAGCAGCCATGGGGCTAGCGGGGGGAATGAGCAGTTCTTC.

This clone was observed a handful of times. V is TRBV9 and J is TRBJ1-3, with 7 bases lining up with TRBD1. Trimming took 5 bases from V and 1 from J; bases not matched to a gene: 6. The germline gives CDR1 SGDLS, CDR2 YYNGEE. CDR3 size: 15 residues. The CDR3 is CASSPTGVSGNTIYF. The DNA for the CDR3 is TGTGCCAGCAGTCCTACAGGGGTTTCTGGAAACACCATATATTTT.

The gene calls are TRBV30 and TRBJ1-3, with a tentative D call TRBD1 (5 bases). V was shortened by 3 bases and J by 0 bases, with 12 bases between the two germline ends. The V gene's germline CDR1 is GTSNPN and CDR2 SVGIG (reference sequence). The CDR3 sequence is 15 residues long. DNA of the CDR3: TGTGCCTGGAGCTTCCCGACAGCCTCTGGAAACACCATATATTTT. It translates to CAWSFPTASGNTIYF.

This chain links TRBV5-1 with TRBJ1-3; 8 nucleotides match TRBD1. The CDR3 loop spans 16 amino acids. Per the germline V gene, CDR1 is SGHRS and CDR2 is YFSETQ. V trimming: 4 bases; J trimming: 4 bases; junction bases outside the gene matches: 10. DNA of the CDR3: TGCGCCAGCAGCCGGTTGGACAGGGAGGGAGGAAACACCATATATTTT. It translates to CASSRLDREGGNTIYF.

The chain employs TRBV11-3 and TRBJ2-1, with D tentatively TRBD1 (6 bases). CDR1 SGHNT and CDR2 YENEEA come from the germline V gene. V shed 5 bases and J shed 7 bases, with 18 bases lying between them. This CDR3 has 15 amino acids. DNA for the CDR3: TGTGCCAGCAGCCGGACGACCGGGACACATAATGAGCAGTTCTTC. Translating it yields CASSRTTGTHNEQFF.

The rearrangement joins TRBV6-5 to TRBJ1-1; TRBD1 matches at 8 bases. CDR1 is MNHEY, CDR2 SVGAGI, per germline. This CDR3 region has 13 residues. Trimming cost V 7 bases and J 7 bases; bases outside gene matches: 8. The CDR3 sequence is CASNLDRESEAFF. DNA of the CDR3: TGTGCCAGCAATCTGGACAGGGAGAGTGAAGCTTTCTTT.

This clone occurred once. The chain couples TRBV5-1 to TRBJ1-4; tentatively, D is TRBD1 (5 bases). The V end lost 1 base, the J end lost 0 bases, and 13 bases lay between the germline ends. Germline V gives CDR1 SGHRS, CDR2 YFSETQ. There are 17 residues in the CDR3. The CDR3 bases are TGCGCCAGCAGCTTGCTGGCGGGACTTGCAACTAATGAAAAACTGTTTTTT. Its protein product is CASSLLAGLATNEKLFF. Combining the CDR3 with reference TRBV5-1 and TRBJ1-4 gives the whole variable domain KAGVTQTPRYLIKTRGQQVTLSCSPISGHRSVSWYQQTPGQGLQFLFEYFSETQRNKGNFPGRFSGRQFSNSRSEMNVSTLELGDSALYLCASSLLAGLATNEKLFFGSGTQLSVL.

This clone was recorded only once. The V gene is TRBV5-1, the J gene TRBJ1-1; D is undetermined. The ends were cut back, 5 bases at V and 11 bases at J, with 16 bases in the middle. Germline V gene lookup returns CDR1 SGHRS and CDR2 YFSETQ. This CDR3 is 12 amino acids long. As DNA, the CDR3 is TGCGCCAGCAGTTCGACCTCGGGAGGGGCTTTCTTT. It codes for CASSSTSGGAFF.

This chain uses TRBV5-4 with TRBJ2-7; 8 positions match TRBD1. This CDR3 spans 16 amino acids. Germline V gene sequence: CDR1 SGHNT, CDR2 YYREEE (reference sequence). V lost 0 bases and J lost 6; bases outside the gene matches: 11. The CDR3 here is CASSLVGQGTRGEQYF. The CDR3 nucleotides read TGTGCCAGCAGCTTGGTTGGACAGGGCACTCGCGGCGAGCAGTACTTC.

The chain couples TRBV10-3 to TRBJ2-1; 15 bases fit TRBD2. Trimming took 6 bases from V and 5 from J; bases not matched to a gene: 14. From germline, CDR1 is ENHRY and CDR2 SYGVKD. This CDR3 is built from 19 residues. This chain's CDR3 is CAIRLPPGLAGGLHNEQFF. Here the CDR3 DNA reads TGTGCCATCAGATTACCACCGGGACTAGCGGGGGGACTACACAATGAGCAGTTCTTC.

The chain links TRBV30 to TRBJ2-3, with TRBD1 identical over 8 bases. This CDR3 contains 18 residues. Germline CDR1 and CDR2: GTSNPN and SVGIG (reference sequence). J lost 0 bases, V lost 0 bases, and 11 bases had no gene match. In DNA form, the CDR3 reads TGTGCCTGGAGTGTACTATTGGGACAGGATGCTAGCACAGATACGCAGTATTTT. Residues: CAWSVLLGQDASTDTQYF.

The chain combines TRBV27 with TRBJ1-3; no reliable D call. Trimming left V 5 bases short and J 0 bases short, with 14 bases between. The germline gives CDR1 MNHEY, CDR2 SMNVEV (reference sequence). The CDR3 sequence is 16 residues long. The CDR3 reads CASSPSGRPSGNTIYF. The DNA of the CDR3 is TGTGCCAGCAGTCCTTCAGGCAGGCCCTCTGGAAACACCATATATTTT.

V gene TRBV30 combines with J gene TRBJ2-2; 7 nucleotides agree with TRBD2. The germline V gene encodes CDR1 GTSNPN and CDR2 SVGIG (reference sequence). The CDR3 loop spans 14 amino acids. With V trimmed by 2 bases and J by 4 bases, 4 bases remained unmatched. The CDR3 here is CAWSYSGGTGELFF. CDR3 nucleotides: TGTGCCTGGAGTTATTCGGGGGGCACCGGGGAGCTGTTTTTT. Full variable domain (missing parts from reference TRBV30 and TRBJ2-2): SQTIHQWPATLVQPVGSPLSLECTVEGTSNPNLYWYRQAAGRGLQLLFYSVGIGQISSEVPQNLSASRPQDRQFILSSKKLLLSDSGFYLCAWSYSGGTGELFFGEGSRLTVL.

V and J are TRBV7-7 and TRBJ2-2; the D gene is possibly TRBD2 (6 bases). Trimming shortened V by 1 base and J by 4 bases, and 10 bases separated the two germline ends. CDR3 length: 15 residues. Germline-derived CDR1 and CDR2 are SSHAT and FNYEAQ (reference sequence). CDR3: CASSLDRGGTGELFF. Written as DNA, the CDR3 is TGTGCCAGCAGCTTAGATCGGGGAGGCACCGGGGAGCTGTTTTTT.

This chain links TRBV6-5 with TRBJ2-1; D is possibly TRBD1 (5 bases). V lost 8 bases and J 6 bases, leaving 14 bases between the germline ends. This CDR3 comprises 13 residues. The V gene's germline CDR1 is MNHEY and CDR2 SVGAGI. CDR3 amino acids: CASCHGTGNEQFF. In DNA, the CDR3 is TGTGCCAGCTGTCATGGAACAGGCAATGAGCAGTTCTTC.